This is a list of T cell receptor beta chains from one sample in a study of T cells in Graves' hyperthyroidism and ophthalmopathy. TCRdb reprocessed the multiplex PCR reads via MiXCR and lists one record per CDR3 protein. This repertoire shows about 590,000 distinct CDR3 sequences, 15% to 17% found once; its top ten account for 6.5% to 8%. Sequencing input: blood. The receptors were sampled from a woman aged 30 to 39 with Graves' hyperthyroidism. CDR3s leave out the opening cysteine and the closing phenylalanine or tryptophan. Each record gives: V gene, CDR3 protein.

V: TRBV28
CDR3: ASSFQGPGANVLT

V: TRBV4-2
CDR3: ASSQDNLGGSDPYNEQF

V: TRBV20-1
CDR3: SARDKSYSGRSYNEQF

V: TRBV18
CDR3: ASSPNRGYEQY

V: TRBV12-3/TRBV12-4
CDR3: ASSSPAGEQTDTQY

V: TRBV7-2
CDR3: ASTRSGSNYEQY

V: TRBV29-1
CDR3: SVAVLAGTGELF

V: TRBV19
CDR3: ASSPGGHNEQF

V: TRBV7-6
CDR3: ASSQEGAGSNQPQH

V: TRBV10-1
CDR3: ASSESTANRPDTQY

V: TRBV25-1
CDR3: ASSELEDRGRTEAF

V: TRBV7-9
CDR3: ASSVTLAESSYNEQF

V: TRBV2
CDR3: ASSEAGEGAYNQPQH

V: TRBV27
CDR3: ASSLSGEDSTDTQY

V: TRBV9
CDR3: ASSVESGSGRAEQF

V: TRBV20-1
CDR3: SAEGLAGEGNEQF

V: TRBV20-1
CDR3: SARDKPGTGHVQY

V: TRBV24-1
CDR3: ATSDSGLAAYNEQF

V: TRBV30
CDR3: AWSVRAGRNTEAF

V: TRBV2
CDR3: ASSDSTGTEETQY

V: TRBV11-1
CDR3: ASSLDRDEKLF

V: TRBV7-3
CDR3: ASSLMGQGMDTQY

V: TRBV20-1
CDR3: SASGSGSTQY

V: TRBV20-1
CDR3: SAYGTSRFTDTQY

V: TRBV7-2
CDR3: ASSLAILNEQY

V: TRBV5-1
CDR3: ASSLAAQEDTQY

V: TRBV28
CDR3: ASSLTSGRNSWNEQF